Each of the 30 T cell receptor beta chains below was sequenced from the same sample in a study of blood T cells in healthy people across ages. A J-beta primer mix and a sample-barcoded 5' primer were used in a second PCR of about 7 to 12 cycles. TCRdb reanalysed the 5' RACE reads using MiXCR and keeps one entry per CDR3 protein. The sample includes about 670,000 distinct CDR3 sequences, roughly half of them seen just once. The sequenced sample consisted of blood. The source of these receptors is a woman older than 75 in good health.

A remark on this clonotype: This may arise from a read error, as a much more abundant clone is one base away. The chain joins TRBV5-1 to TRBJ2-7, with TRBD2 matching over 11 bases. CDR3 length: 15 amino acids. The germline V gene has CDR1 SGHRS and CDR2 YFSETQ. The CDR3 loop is CAGSKLAGDSYEQYF. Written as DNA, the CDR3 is TGCGCCGGCAGCAAACTAGCGGGGGACTCCTACGAGCAGTACTTC.

The CDR3 nucleotides read TGCAGTGCTTCTACAGGGGATGAGCAGTTCTTC. Its translation is CSASTGDEQFF. This chain connects TRBV20-1 to TRBJ2-1; 7 bases line up with TRBD1. V dropped 5 bases and J dropped 8; count of bases not matched to a gene: 3. The germline gives CDR1 DFQATT, CDR2 SNEGSKA (reference sequence). There are 11 residues in the CDR3.

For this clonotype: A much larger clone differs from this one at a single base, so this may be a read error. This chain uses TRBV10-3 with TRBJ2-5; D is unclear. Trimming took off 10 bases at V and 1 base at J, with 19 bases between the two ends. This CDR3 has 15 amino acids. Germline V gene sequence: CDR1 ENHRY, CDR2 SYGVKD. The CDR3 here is CATSNPQIPQETQYF. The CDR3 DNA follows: TGTGCCACCAGCAACCCACAGATTCCCCAAGAGACCCAGTACTTC.

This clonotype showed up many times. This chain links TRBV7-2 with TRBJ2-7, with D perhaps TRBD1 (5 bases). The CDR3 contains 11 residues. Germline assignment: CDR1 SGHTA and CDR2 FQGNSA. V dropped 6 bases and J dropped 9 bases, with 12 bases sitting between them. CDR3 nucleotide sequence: TGTGCCAGCAGTTCAGGGTTTGCGCAGTACTTC. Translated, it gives CASSSGFAQYF.

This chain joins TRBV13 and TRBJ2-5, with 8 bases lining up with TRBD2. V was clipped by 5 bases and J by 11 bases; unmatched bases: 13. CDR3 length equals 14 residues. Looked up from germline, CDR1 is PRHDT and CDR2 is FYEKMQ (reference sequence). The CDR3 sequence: CASSAERGFGEQYF. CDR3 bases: TGTGCCAGCAGCGCTGAGCGGGGGTTTGGTGAGCAGTACTTC.

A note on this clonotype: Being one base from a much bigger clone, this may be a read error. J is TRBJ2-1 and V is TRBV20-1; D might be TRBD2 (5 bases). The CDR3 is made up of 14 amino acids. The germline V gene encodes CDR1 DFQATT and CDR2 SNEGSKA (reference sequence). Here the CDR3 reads CSTRFGPSYNEQFF. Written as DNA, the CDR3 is TGCAGTACTAGATTCGGGCCCTCCTACAATGAGCAGTTCTTC.

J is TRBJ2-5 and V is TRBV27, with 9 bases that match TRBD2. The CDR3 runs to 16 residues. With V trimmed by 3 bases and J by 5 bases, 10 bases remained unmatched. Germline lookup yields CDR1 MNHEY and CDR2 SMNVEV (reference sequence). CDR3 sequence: CASSLMIAGVYETQYF. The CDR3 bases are TGTGCCAGCAGTTTGATGATAGCGGGAGTCTATGAGACCCAGTACTTC.

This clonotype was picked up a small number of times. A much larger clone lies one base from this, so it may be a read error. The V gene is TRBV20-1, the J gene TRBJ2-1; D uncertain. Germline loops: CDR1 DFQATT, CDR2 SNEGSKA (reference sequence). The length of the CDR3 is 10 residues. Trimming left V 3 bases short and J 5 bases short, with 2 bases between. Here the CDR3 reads CSARDNEQFF. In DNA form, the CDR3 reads TGCAGTGCTAGGGACAATGAGCAGTTCTTC.

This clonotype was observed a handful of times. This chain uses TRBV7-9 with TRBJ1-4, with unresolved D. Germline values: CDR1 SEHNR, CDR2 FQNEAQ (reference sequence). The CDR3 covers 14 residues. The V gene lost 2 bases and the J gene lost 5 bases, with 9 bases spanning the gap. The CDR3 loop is CASSLPSPNEKLFF. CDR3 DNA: TGTGCCAGCAGCTTACCGAGTCCAAATGAAAAACTGTTTTTT. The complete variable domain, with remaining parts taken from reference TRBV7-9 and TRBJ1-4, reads DTGVSQNPRHKITKRGQNVTFRCDPISEHNRLYWYRQTLGQGPEFLTYFQNEAQLEKSRLLSDRFSAERPKGSFSTLEIQRTEQGDSAMYLCASSLPSPNEKLFFGSGTQLSVL.

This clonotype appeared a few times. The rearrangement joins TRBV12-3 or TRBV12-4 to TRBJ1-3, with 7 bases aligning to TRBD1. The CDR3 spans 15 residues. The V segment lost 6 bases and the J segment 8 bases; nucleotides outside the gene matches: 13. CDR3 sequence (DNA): TGTGCCAGCAGGCCAACAGGGGCTAGAGCGGACACCATATATTTT. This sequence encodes CASRPTGARADTIYF.

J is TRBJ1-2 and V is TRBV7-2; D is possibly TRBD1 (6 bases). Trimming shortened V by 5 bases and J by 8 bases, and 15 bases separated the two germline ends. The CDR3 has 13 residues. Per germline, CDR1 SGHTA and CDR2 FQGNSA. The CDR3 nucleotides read TGTGCCAGCAGCCCATACCAGGGGCCAGGCTACACCTTC. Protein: CASSPYQGPGYTF.

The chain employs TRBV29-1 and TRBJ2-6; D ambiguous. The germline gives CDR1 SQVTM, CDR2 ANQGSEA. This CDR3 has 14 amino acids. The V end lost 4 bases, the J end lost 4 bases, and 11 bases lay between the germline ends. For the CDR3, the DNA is TGCAGCGTTGTTGGTTCTTGGGGGGCCAACGTCCTGACTTTC. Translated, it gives CSVVGSWGANVLTF.

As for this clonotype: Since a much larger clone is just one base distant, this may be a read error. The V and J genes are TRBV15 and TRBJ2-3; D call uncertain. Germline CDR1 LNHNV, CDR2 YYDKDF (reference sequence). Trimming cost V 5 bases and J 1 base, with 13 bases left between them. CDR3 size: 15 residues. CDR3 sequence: CATSLRTTGTDTQYF. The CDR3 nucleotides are TGTGCCACCAGCCTGCGAACAACTGGCACAGATACGCAGTATTTT.

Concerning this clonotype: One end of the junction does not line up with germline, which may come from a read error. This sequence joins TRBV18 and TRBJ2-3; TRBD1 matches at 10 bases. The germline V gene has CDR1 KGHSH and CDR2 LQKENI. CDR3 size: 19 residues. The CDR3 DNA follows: TGTACCAGCTCACCACGTGGGACAGGGGCAACTCTTAGCACAGATACGCAGTATTTT. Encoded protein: CTSSPRGTGATLSTDTQYF. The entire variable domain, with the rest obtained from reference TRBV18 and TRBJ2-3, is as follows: NAGVMQNPRHLVRRRGQEARLRCSPMKGHSHVYWYRQLPEEGLKFMVYLQKENIIDESGMPKERFSAEFPKEGPSILRIQQVVRGDSAAYFCTSSPRGTGATLSTDTQYFGPGTRLTVL.

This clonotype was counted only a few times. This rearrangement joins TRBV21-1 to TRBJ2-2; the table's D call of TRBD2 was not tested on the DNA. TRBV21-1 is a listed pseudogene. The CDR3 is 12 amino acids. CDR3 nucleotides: TGTGCCAGGGAGGGGGAAGACCGGGAGCTGTTTTTT. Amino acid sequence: CAREGEDRELFF.

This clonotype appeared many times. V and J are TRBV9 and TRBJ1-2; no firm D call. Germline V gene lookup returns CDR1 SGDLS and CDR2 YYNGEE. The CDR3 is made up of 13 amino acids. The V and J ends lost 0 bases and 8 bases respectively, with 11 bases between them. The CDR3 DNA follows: TGTGCCAGCAGCGTAGGAGTGACGGCGGGCTACACCTTC. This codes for CASSVGVTAGYTF. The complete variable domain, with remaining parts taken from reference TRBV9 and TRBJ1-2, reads DSGVTQTPKHLITATGQRVTLRCSPRSGDLSVYWYQQSLDQGLQFLIQYYNGEERAKGNILERFSAQQFPDLHSELNLSSLELGDSALYFCASSVGVTAGYTFGSGTRLTVV.

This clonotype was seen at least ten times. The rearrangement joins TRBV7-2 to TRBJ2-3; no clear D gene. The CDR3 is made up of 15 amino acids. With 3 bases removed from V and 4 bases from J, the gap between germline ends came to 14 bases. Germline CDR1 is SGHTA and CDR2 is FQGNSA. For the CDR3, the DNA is TGTGCCAGCAGCTTGAGCCCTGTGATGGCAGATACGCAGTATTTT. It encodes CASSLSPVMADTQYF.

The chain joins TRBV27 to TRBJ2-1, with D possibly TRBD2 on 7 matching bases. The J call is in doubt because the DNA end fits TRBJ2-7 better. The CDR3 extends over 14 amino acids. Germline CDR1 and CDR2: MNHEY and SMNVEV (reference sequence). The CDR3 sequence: CASRAGHFYNEQYF. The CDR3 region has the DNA TGTGCCAGCAGAGCGGGACACTTCTACAATGAGCAGTACTTC.

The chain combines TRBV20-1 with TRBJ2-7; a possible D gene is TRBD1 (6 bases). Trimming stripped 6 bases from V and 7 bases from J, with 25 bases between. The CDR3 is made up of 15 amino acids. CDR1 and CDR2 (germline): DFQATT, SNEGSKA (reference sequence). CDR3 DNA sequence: TGCAGTGCGAGAAGTTCACAGGGACCGAGCGATGAGCAGTACTTC. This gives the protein CSARSSQGPSDEQYF.

The DNA for the CDR3 is TGTGCCAGCAGCAGGACAGCAGCCAAAAACATTCAGTACTTC. It specifies CASSRTAAKNIQYF. This rearrangement joins TRBV12-3 or TRBV12-4 to TRBJ2-4; TRBD1 is a possible D gene (6 bases). The CDR3 is 14 amino acids. V lost 6 bases to trimming and J lost 0 bases, with 9 bases between them.

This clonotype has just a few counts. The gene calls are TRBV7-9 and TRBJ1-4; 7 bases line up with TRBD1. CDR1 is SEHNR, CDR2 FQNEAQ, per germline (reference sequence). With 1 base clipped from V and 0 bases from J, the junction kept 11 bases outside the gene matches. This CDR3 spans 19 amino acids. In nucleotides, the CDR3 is TGTGCCAGCAGCTTAGTTGTGAGAGGGGGCTACGCAACTAATGAAAAACTGTTTTTT. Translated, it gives CASSLVVRGGYATNEKLFF.

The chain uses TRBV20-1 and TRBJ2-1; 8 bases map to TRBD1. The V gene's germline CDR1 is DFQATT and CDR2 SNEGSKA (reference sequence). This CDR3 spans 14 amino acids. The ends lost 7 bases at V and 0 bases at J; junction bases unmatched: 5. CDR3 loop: CSVRTGSSYNEQFF. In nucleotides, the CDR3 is TGCAGTGTTCGGACAGGGAGCTCCTACAATGAGCAGTTCTTC.

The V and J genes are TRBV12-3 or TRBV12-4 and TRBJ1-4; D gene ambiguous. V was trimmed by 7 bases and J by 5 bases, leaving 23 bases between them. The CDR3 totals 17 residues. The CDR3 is CASTVHIGVFSNEKLFF. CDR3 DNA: TGTGCCAGCACGGTCCATATCGGGGTTTTTTCGAATGAAAAACTGTTTTTT.

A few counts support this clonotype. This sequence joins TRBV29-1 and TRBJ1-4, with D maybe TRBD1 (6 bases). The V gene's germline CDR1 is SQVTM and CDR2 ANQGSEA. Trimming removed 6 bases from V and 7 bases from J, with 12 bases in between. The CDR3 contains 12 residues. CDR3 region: CSVRAGAEKLFF. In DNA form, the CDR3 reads TGCAGCGTCCGAGCGGGGGCTGAAAAACTGTTTTTT.

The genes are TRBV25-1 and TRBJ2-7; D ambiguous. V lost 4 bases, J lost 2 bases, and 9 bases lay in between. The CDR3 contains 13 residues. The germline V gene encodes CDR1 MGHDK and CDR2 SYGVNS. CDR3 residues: CASSGGRPYEQYF. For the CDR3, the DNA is TGTGCCAGCAGTGGTGGACGGCCCTACGAGCAGTACTTC.

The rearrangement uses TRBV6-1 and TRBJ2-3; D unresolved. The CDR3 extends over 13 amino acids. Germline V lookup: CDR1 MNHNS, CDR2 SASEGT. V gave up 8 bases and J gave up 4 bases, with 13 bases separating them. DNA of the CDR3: TGTGCCAGCCTTAAGGGAAGGGCAGATACGCAGTATTTT. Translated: CASLKGRADTQYF.

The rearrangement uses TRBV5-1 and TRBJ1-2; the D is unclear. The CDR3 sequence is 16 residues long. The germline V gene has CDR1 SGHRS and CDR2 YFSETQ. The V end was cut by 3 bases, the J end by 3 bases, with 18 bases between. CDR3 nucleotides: TGCGCCAGCAGCTCAACGGTGGAGGGCAGAGACTATGGCTACACCTTC. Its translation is CASSSTVEGRDYGYTF.

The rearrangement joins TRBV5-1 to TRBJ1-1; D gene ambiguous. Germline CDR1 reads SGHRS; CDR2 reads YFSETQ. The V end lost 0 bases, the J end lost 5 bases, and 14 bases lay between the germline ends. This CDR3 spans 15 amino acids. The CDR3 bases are TGCGCCAGCAGCTTGGAATGGCTTGGCGAGACTGAAGCTTTCTTT. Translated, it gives CASSLEWLGETEAFF.

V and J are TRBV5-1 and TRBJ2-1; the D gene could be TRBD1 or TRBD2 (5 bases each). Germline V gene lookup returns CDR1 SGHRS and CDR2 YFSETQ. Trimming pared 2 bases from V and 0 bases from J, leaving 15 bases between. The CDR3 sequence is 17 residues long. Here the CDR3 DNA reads TGCGCCAGCAGCTTCGGGGCGCGGACAAGCTCCTACAATGAGCAGTTCTTC. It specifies CASSFGARTSSYNEQFF.

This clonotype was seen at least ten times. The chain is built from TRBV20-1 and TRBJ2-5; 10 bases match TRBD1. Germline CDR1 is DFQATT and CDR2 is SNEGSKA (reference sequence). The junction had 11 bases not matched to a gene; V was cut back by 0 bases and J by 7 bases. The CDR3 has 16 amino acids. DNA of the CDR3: TGCAGTGCTAGAGATTCCCGCGGGACAGGGGTTCGGACCCAGTACTTC. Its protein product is CSARDSRGTGVRTQYF.